This entry lists 17 T cell receptor beta chains sequenced from one sample in a study of patients and donors after allogeneic stem cell transplantation. TCRdb reanalysed the RT-PCR reads using MiXCR and keeps one entry per CDR3 protein. There are about 160,000 distinct CDR3 sequences in the sample; about 30% occur only once, and 2.5% to 3.5% lies in the top ten. Sequencing was performed on blood, either unsorted or a sorted T cell fraction (not recorded which). These receptors all come from a human donor who was either an allogeneic HSCT recipient or a stem cell or donor lymphocyte infusion donor (not recorded which). It is not recorded whose cells these are; they may come from a transplant donor.

This clonotype has a count of ten or more. The chain has TRBV6-6 and TRBJ1-5, with D possibly matching TRBD1 (6 bases). The CDR3 extends over 17 amino acids. V lost 5 bases, J lost 3 bases, and 20 bases lay in between. The germline gives CDR1 MNHNY, CDR2 SVGAGI (reference sequence). CDR3 DNA sequence: TGTGCCAGCAGTCCCCAAGGGGGGGGGCCATACAATCAGCCCCAGCATTTT. As protein: CASSPQGGGPYNQPQHF.

The J gene is TRBJ2-2, the V gene TRBV12-3 or TRBV12-4, with D perhaps matching TRBD1 (6 bases). V was trimmed by 4 bases and J by 7 bases, leaving 19 bases between them. The CDR3 length is 16 residues. CDR3 loop: CASSSLDRGGGGELFF. Written as DNA, the CDR3 is TGTGCCAGCAGTTCGCTCGATCGTGGGGGCGGCGGGGAGCTGTTTTTT.

J is TRBJ2-1 and V is TRBV6-1; D is unresolved. The CDR3 contains 13 residues. The V end was cut by 6 bases, the J end by 8 bases, with 14 bases between. CDR1 and CDR2 from the germline V gene are MNHNS and SASEGT. CDR3 sequence (DNA): TGTGCCAGCAGGTACCAACCTAGGGATGAGCAGTTCTTC. The encoded protein is CASRYQPRDEQFF.

This rearrangement joins TRBV28 to TRBJ2-1; 8 nucleotides align to TRBD2. Germline lookup yields CDR1 MDHEN and CDR2 SYDVKM. The CDR3 totals 16 residues. Germline trimming cut 11 bases from V and 6 bases from J; bases unmatched to any gene: 18. The CDR3 spells CASQPDRLLAGNEQFF. CDR3 DNA: TGTGCCTCCCAACCGGACCGGCTCCTAGCGGGCAATGAGCAGTTCTTC.

This clonotype was recorded a few times. The rearrangement joins TRBV28 to TRBJ1-1; D not resolved. The CDR3 is 15 residues long. Trimming shortened V by 2 bases and J by 0 bases, and 10 bases separated the two germline ends. Germline lookup yields CDR1 MDHEN and CDR2 SYDVKM. CDR3 in amino acids: CASSLSRPMNTEAFF. The CDR3 DNA is TGTGCCAGCAGTTTAAGTCGGCCCATGAACACTGAAGCTTTCTTT.

This clonotype has a count of ten or more. CDR3 in DNA: TGCGCCAGCAGCCAAGATGGGACAGGGAGGACTGAAGCTTTCTTT. This codes for CASSQDGTGRTEAFF. This sequence joins TRBV4-1 and TRBJ1-1; 9 nucleotides agree with TRBD1. Trimming at V came to 0 bases and at J to 5 bases, leaving 4 bases not matched to a gene. The CDR3 is 15 amino acids. Germline assignment: CDR1 MGHRA and CDR2 YSYEKL.

CDR3: CASEDSNEKLFF. In nucleotides, the CDR3 is TGTGCCAGCGAGGACAGTAATGAAAAACTGTTTTTT. This chain uses TRBV12-3 or TRBV12-4 with TRBJ1-4; tentative D call: TRBD1 (6 bases). Trimming pared 8 bases from V and 4 bases from J, leaving 8 bases between. This CDR3 comprises 12 residues.

This chain links TRBV12-3 or TRBV12-4 with TRBJ2-1; TRBD1 is a possible D gene (6 bases). The V and J ends lost 2 bases and 13 bases respectively, with 15 bases between them. The CDR3 is 13 residues long. CDR3 sequence: CASSLNLRTVQFF. The CDR3 DNA sequence: TGTGCCAGCAGTTTAAATCTTCGGACAGTTCAGTTCTTC.

V is TRBV6-5 and J is TRBJ2-5; D unclear. This CDR3 has 14 residues. V was cut by 0 bases and J by 2 bases, with 7 bases left in between. Germline-derived CDR1 and CDR2 are MNHEY and SVGAGI. CDR3 residues: CASSYSGPQETQYF. CDR3 sequence (DNA): TGTGCCAGCAGTTACTCGGGTCCTCAAGAGACCCAGTACTTC.

The chain has TRBV4-2 and TRBJ2-7, with 7 bases aligning to TRBD2. The germline V gene has CDR1 LGHNA and CDR2 YNFKEQ. Trimming at V came to 0 bases and at J to 4 bases, leaving 6 bases not matched to a gene. The CDR3 consists of 15 residues. This CDR3 reads CASSQDGTTGYEQYF. DNA of the CDR3: TGTGCCAGCAGCCAAGACGGGACTACAGGTTACGAGCAGTACTTC.

This clonotype was picked up a small number of times. The V gene is TRBV7-2, the J gene TRBJ1-3; no reliable D call. Trimming left V 3 bases short and J 2 bases short, with 2 bases between. The CDR3 contains 12 residues. CDR1 is SGHTA and CDR2 is FQGNSA in the germline V gene. In DNA form, the CDR3 reads TGTGCCAGCAGCTTTACTGGAAACACCATATATTTT. This codes for CASSFTGNTIYF.

This chain links TRBV4-1 with TRBJ2-1; 10 nucleotides agree with TRBD2. V shed 0 bases and J 8 bases; nucleotides not matched to a gene: 10. The CDR3 is made up of 17 amino acids. Per germline, CDR1 MGHRA and CDR2 YSYEKL. The CDR3: CASSQDSSGRRSDEQFF. CDR3 sequence (DNA): TGCGCCAGCAGCCAAGATTCTAGCGGGAGAAGGTCGGATGAGCAGTTCTTC.

The chain is built from TRBV4-3 and TRBJ1-2, with D possibly matching TRBD1 (6 bases). Per the germline V gene, CDR1 is LGHNA and CDR2 is YSLEER. V was clipped by 0 bases and J by 4 bases, with 15 bases between them. CDR3 length: 16 amino acids. The DNA for the CDR3 is TGCGCCAGCAGCCAAGATACCAGGGGACGTGCCTATGGCTACACCTTC. As protein: CASSQDTRGRAYGYTF.

A single count supports this clonotype. The chain has TRBV15 and TRBJ2-6; D is unclear. This CDR3 comprises 15 residues. CDR1 and CDR2 (germline): LNHNV, YYDKDF (reference sequence). V dropped 1 base and J dropped 1 base, with 5 bases sitting between them. The CDR3 reads CATSRARSGANVLTF. The CDR3 DNA reads TGTGCCACCAGCAGAGCGCGGTCTGGGGCCAACGTCCTGACTTTC.

The table lists this clonotype with a few counts. The chain links TRBV7-2 to TRBJ2-3, with unresolved D. Trimming stripped 5 bases from V and 1 base from J, with 19 bases between. The CDR3 spans 17 residues. Germline V lookup: CDR1 SGHTA, CDR2 FQGNSA. CDR3 loop: CASSVSYPGAGTDTQYF. CDR3 nucleotides: TGTGCCAGCAGCGTATCCTATCCTGGTGCGGGCACAGATACGCAGTATTTT.

This clonotype came up a few times. J is TRBJ2-4 and V is TRBV11-2; D is unclear. Germline-derived CDR1 and CDR2 are SGHAT and FQNNGV. This CDR3 spans 12 amino acids. The V end lost 1 base, the J end lost 8 bases, and 6 bases lay between the germline ends. The CDR3 DNA is TGTGCCAGCAGCTTAGTTCCCTACATTCAGTACTTC. Residues: CASSLVPYIQYF.

This sequence joins TRBV18 and TRBJ2-3, with unresolved D. The length of the CDR3 is 14 residues. With 0 bases removed from V and 2 bases from J, the gap between germline ends came to 6 bases. Germline CDR1 reads KGHSH; CDR2 reads LQKENI. CDR3 in DNA: TGTGCCAGCTCACCACCCGTGTACACAGATACGCAGTATTTT. Translation gives CASSPPVYTDTQYF.